This TCR beta chain came from a study of T cells after yellow fever vaccination. In the study overall: For low cell numbers, libraries were made with SMART-Seq v4 Ultra Low Input.

In making TCR cDNA, 5'RACE template switching added a universal primer site and UMIs to it. TCRdb fed the 5' RACE reads into MiXCR, producing one record per CDR3 protein. The table has hundreds of thousands of distinct CDR3 sequences, around 12% seen once. A remark on this clonotype: The antigen is unknown.

Study-level points and caveats: A small share of clonotypes appeared in both CD4 and CD8 compartments. The study re-detected most primary-vaccination clones after the booster (nearly 97% CD4, around 89% CD8).

The V gene lost 3 bases and the J gene lost 5 bases, with 14 bases spanning the gap. The V gene's germline CDR1 is KGHSH and CDR2 LQKENI. This CDR3 comprises 15 residues. The origin of this receptor is a man aged 25 to 45 who received the YFV17D yellow fever vaccine. The sequenced sample was PBMCs, obtained on the day of the yellow fever booster vaccination. The rearrangement joins TRBV18 to TRBJ2-1; weak D call: TRBD2 (6 bases). The CDR3 sequence is CASSPAPTRNNEQFF. The CDR3 DNA sequence: TGTGCCAGCTCACCCGCACCGACTAGAAACAATGAGCAGTTCTTC.